This T cell receptor (beta chain) appears in the sequencing data of a study of blood T cell repertoires in COVID-19. The overall study: The samples span acute and convalescent COVID-19 from the United States, Italy and Spain. T cells, B-cell-depleted T cells, or PBMCs provided the cDNA or gDNA that served as material.

Trimming took 1 base from V and 0 from J, leaving 17 bases between them. Germline CDR1 and CDR2: LGHDT and YNNKEL (reference sequence). CDR3 length equals 18 residues. Original methodology: Nucleated cell counts were estimated from reference gene primer amplification. Profiled with immunoSEQ multiplex PCR; TCRdb holds only in-frame clones, not every one. The V and J calls and the clone size are those of that table, but D and trimming were determined from the DNA. This sample has approximately 200,000 clones, with 80% to 90% found just once. The receptor was isolated from a woman aged 80 or over with acute or convalescent COVID-19. Sample: peripheral blood. The rearrangement links TRBV3-1 (or the pseudogene TRBV3-2) to TRBJ2-3, with a possible D match to TRBD2 (6 bases). CDR3 amino acids: CASSQAVSSVPSTDTQYF. In nucleotides, the CDR3 is TGTGCCAGCAGCCAAGCCGTCTCTAGCGTACCTAGCACAGATACGCAGTATTTT.